The 9 T cell receptor beta chains in this list originate from one sample, sequenced in a study of blood T cells in healthy people across ages. PCR was performed a second time for roughly 6 to 12 cycles using a sample-barcoded 5' primer and a J-beta primer mix. TCRdb reprocessed the 5' RACE reads with MiXCR, giving one entry per CDR3 protein. Of around 1,600,000 distinct CDR3 sequences detected, approximately 42% appear once; the ten largest clones hold just over 4%. Material for sequencing was blood. These receptors were obtained from a woman between 18 and 30 years old in good health.

This rearrangement joins TRBV15 to TRBJ1-1; 8 bases are shared with TRBD1. Germline lookup yields CDR1 LNHNV and CDR2 YYDKDF (reference sequence). J was trimmed by 2 bases and V by 5 bases; bases with no gene match: 4. The CDR3 is made up of 14 amino acids. The CDR3: CATSLTGDNTEAFF. The CDR3 bases are TGTGCCACCAGCTTGACAGGGGACAACACTGAAGCTTTCTTT.

The genes are TRBV28 and TRBJ2-4; 8 bases are a match to TRBD1. Unmatched junction bases numbered 7, after V lost 6 bases and J lost 0 bases. CDR3 size: 16 residues. Germline CDR1 MDHEN, CDR2 SYDVKM. CDR3 residues: CASSHRQGRAKNIQYF. The CDR3 DNA is TGTGCCAGCAGCCACAGACAGGGGCGAGCCAAAAACATTCAGTACTTC.

The DNA for the CDR3 is TGTGCCAGCACCACCGGGACAGGGTACACTGAAGCTTTCTTT. Encoded protein: CASTTGTGYTEAFF. This sequence joins TRBV6-6 and TRBJ1-1; 9 bases map to TRBD1. Per the germline V gene, CDR1 is MNHNY and CDR2 is SVGAGI (reference sequence). V was pared by 7 bases and J by 3 bases, with 6 bases of the junction left unmatched. There are 14 residues in the CDR3.

This clonotype showed up many times. The V gene is TRBV4-3, the J gene TRBJ1-2; TRBD1 might be the D (5 bases). V lost 3 bases to trimming and J lost 7 bases, with 12 bases between them. The CDR3 loop spans 13 amino acids. Germline CDR1 and CDR2: LGHNA and YSLEER. This CDR3 is CASSQGVASGYTF. The CDR3 coding sequence is TGCGCCAGCAGCCAGGGGGTTGCGAGTGGCTACACCTTC.

The rearrangement links TRBV7-2 to TRBJ2-5; TRBD1 agrees at 7 bases. CDR1 SGHTA and CDR2 FQGNSA come from the germline V gene. This CDR3 is built from 16 residues. V shed 2 bases and J 3 bases; nucleotides not matched to a gene: 9. Written as DNA, the CDR3 is TGTGCCAGCAGCTTATCCAAGGGGGCGCGGAAAGAGACCCAGTACTTC. Its protein is CASSLSKGARKETQYF.

This clonotype was counted ten times or more. The gene calls are TRBV4-1 and TRBJ1-2, with D perhaps matching TRBD1 (5 bases). The CDR3 totals 13 residues. The germline gives CDR1 MGHRA, CDR2 YSYEKL. Trimming pared 1 base from V and 4 bases from J, leaving 7 bases between. CDR3 sequence: CASSQVGGYGYTF. In nucleotides, the CDR3 is TGCGCCAGCAGCCAAGTCGGGGGCTATGGCTACACCTTC.

The chain links TRBV20-1 to TRBJ1-2; D not certain. The CDR3 length is 15 residues. V was pared by 0 bases and J by 2 bases, with 13 bases between. Looked up from germline, CDR1 is DFQATT and CDR2 is SNEGSKA (reference sequence). CDR3 loop: CSAREAWSGNYGYTF. Here the CDR3 DNA reads TGCAGTGCTAGAGAGGCCTGGTCGGGGAACTATGGCTACACCTTC.

The chain is built from TRBV6-5 and TRBJ2-7, with D perhaps being TRBD1 or TRBD2 (6 bases each). Trimming took off 2 bases at V and 3 bases at J, with 11 bases between the two ends. Germline V CDR1 and CDR2: MNHEY, SVGAGI. The CDR3 length is 14 residues. CDR3 loop: CASSYVGGDYEQYF. CDR3 DNA: TGTGCCAGCAGTTACGTCGGGGGCGACTACGAGCAGTACTTC.

This chain links TRBV15 with TRBJ2-7; TRBD1 aligns across 9 bases. Gene TRBJ2-5 matches the end of the DNA better, so the J call may be wrong. Germline lookup yields CDR1 LNHNV and CDR2 YYDKDF (reference sequence). The CDR3 covers 15 residues. This CDR3 is CATSRTDRGQETQYF. The CDR3 bases are TGTGCCACCAGCAGAACCGACAGGGGGCAAGAGACCCAGTACTTC.